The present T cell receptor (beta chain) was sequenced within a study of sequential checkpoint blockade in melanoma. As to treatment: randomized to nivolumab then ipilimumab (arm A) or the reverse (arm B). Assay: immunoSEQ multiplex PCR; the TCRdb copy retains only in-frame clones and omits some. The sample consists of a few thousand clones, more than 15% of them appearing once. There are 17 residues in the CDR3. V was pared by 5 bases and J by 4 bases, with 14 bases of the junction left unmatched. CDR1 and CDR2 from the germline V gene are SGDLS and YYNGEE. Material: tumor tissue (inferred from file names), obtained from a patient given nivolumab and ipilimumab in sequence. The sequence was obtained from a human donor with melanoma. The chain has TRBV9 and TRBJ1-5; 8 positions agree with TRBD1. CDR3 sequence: CASSELGTGGRNQPQHF. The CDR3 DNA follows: TGTGCCAGCAGTGAATTGGGAACAGGGGGTCGAAATCAGCCCCAGCATTTT.